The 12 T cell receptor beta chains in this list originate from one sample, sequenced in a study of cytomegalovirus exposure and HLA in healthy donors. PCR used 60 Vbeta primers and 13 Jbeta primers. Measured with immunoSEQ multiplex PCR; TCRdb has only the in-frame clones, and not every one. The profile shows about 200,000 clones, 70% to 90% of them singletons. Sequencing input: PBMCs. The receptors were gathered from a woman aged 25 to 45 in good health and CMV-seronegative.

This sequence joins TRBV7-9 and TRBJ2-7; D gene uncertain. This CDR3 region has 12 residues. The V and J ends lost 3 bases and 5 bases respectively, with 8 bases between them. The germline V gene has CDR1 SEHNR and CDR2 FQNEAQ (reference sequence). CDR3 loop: CASSFSGHEQYF. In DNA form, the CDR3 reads TGTGCCAGCAGCTTTTCAGGTCACGAGCAGTACTTC.

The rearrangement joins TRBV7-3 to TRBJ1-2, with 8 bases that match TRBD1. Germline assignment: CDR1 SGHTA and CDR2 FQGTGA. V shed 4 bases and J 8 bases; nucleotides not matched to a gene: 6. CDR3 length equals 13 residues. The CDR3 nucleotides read TGTGCCAGCAGCTCCGGGACAGGACAGGGCTACACCTTC. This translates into CASSSGTGQGYTF.

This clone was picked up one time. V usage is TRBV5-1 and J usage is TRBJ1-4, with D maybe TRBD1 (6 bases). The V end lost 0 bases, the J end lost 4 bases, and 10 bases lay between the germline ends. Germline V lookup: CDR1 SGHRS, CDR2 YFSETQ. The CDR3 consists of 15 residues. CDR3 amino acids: CASSLAQQGNEKLFF. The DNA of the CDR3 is TGCGCCAGCAGCTTGGCGCAACAGGGTAATGAAAAACTGTTTTTT.

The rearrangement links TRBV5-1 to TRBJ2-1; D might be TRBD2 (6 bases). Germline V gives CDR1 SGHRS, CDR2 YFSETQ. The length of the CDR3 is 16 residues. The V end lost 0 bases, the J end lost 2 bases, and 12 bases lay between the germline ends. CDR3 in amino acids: CASSLGISGAYNEQFF. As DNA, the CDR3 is TGCGCCAGCAGCTTGGGAATTAGCGGCGCCTACAATGAGCAGTTCTTC.

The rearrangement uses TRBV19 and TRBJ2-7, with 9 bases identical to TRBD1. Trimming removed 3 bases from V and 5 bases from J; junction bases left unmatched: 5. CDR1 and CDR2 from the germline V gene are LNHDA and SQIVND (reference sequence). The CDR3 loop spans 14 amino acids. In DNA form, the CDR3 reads TGTGCCAGTAGTATGGGGTGGACAGGGGACGAGCAGTACTTC. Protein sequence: CASSMGWTGDEQYF.

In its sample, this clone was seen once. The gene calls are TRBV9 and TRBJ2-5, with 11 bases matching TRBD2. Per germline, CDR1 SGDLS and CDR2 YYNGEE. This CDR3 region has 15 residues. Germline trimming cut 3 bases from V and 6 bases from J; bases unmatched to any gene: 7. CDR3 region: CASSGGASGRKTQYF. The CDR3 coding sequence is TGTGCCAGCAGCGGTGGGGCTAGCGGGAGGAAGACCCAGTACTTC.

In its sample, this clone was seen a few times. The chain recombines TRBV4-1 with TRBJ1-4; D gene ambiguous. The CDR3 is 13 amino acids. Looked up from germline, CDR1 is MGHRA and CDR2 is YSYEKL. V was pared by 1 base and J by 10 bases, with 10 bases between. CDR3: CASSQGGSGKLFF. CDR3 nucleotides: TGCGCCAGCAGCCAAGGAGGCAGTGGAAAACTGTTTTTT.

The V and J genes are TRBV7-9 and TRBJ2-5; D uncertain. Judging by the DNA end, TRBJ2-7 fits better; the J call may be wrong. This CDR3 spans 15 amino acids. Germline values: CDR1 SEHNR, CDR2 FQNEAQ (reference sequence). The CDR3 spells CASSLGSRSSYEQYF. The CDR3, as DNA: TGTGCCAGCAGCTTAGGTTCGCGTAGCTCCTACGAGCAGTACTTC.

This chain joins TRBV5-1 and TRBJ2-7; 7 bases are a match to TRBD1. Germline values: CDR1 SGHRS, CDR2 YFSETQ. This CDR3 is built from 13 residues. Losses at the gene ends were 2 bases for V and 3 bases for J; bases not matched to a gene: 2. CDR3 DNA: TGCGCCAGCAGCTTCCGACAGGGCTACGAGCAGTACTTC. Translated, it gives CASSFRQGYEQYF.

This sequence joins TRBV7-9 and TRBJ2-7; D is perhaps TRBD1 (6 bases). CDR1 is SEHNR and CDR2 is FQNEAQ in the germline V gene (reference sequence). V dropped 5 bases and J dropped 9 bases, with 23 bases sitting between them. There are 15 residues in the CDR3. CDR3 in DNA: TGTGCCAGCAGCCCTCACGAGGCAGGGGTCGGCCGGCAGTACTTC. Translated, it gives CASSPHEAGVGRQYF.

The DNA for the CDR3 is TGTGCCAGCAGTTCCATGGGGGGAGAAGGTGAAAAACTGTTTTTT. Residues: CASSSMGGEGEKLFF. The chain employs TRBV2 and TRBJ1-4; tentatively, D is TRBD1 (5 bases). CDR1 SNHLY and CDR2 FYNNEI come from the germline V gene. Between the trimmed V and J ends, which lost 5 bases and 7 bases, there was a span of 17 bases. The CDR3 has 15 amino acids.

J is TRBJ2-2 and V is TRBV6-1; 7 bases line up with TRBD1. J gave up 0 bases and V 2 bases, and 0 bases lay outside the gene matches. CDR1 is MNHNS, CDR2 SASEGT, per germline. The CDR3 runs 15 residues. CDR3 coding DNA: TGTGCCAGCAGTGAACAGGGGGCGAACACCGGGGAGCTGTTTTTT. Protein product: CASSEQGANTGELFF.